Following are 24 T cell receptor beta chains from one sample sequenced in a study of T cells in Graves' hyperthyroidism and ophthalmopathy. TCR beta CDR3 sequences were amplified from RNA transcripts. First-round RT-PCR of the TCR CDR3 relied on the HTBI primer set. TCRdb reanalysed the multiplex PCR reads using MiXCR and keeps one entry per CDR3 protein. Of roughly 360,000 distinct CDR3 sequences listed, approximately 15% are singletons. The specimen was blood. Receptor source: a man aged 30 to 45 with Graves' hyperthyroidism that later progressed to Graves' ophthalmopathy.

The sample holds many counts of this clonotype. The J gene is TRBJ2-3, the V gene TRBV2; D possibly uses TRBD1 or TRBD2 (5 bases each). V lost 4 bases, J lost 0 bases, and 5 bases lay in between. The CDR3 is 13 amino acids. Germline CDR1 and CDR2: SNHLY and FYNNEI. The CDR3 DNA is TGTGCCAGCAGTGGGGACAGCACAGATACGCAGTATTTT. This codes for CASSGDSTDTQYF.

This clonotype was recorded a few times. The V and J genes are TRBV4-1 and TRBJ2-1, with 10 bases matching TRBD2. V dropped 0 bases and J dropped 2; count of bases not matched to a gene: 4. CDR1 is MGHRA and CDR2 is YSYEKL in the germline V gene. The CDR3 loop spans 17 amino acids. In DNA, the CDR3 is TGCGCCAGCAGCCAAGACGGAGCGGGGGGGCCCTACAATGAGCAGTTCTTC. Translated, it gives CASSQDGAGGPYNEQFF.

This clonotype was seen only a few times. DNA for the CDR3: TGCAGTGCATCGGACAGGTGGAGTGAAAAACTGTTTTTT. Translated: CSASDRWSEKLFF. The V call is TRBV20-1, the J call TRBJ1-4; 7 bases map to TRBD1. From germline, CDR1 is DFQATT and CDR2 SNEGSKA (reference sequence). V lost 6 bases, J lost 7 bases, and 8 bases stayed unmatched. The CDR3 sequence is 13 residues long.

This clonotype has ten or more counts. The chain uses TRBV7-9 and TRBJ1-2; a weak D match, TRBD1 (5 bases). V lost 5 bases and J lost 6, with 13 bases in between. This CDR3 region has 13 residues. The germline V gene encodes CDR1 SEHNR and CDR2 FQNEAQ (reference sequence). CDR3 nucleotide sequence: TGTGCCAGCAGCCCCAGCGGGGGGAATGGCTACACCTTC. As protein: CASSPSGGNGYTF.

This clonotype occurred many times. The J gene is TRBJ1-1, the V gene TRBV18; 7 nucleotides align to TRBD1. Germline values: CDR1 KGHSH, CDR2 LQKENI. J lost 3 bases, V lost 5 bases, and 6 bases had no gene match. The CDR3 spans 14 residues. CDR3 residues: CASSEQGTDTEAFF. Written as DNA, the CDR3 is TGTGCCAGCTCAGAACAGGGGACGGACACTGAAGCTTTCTTT.

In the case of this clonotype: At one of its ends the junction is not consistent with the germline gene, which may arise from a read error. CDR3 in amino acids: CAISDGQASVYNGQFF. The DNA for the CDR3 is TGTGCCATCAGTGACGGTCAGGCGAGCGTCTACAATGGGCAGTTCTTC. This chain uses TRBV10-3 with TRBJ2-1; no clear D. Germline V gene data show CDR1 as ENHRY and CDR2 as SYGVKD. The CDR3 sequence is 16 residues long.

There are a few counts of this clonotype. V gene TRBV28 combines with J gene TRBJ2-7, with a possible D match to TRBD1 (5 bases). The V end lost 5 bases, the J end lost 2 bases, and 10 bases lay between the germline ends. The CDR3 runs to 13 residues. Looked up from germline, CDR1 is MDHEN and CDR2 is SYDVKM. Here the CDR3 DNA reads TGTGCCAGCAGTGACAGATTTGCCTACGAGCAGTACTTC. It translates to CASSDRFAYEQYF.

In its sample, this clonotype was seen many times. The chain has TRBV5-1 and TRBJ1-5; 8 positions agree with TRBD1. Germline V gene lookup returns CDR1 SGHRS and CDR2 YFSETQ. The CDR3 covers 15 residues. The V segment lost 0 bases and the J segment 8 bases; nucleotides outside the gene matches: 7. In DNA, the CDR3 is TGCGCCAGCAGCTTGGCGGGGGCAGGGGGCGAGCCCCAGCATTTT. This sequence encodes CASSLAGAGGEPQHF.

CDR3 bases: TGTGCCAGCAGTTTAATCCCGATGGGCGGTGAAAAACTGTTTTTT. Translating it yields CASSLIPMGGEKLFF. V is TRBV28 and J is TRBJ1-4, with D unresolved. Germline V lookup: CDR1 MDHEN, CDR2 SYDVKM. The CDR3 length is 15 residues. V gave up 2 bases and J gave up 7 bases, with 14 bases separating them.

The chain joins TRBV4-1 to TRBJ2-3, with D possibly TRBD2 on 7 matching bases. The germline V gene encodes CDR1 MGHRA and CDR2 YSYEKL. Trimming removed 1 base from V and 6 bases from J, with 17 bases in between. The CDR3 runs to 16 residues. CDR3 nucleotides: TGCGCCAGCAGCCAAGGTTGGGCGGGGGCCGTGGATACGCAGTATTTT. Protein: CASSQGWAGAVDTQYF.

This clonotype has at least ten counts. The CDR3 DNA follows: TGCGCCAGCAGCTTGGGGACAGCCCTGACCCAGTACTTC. This translates into CASSLGTALTQYF. The chain joins TRBV5-1 to TRBJ2-5, with D perhaps TRBD1 (6 bases). This CDR3 region has 13 residues. Trimming took off 0 bases at V and 7 bases at J, with 10 bases between the two ends. The germline V gene has CDR1 SGHRS and CDR2 YFSETQ.

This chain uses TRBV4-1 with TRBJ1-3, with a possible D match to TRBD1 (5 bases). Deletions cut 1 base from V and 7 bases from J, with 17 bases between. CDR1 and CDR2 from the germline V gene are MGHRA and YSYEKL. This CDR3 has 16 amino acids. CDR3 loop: CASSQGGVRPRNTIYF. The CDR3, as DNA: TGCGCCAGCAGCCAAGGAGGGGTGAGGCCGAGGAACACCATATATTTT.

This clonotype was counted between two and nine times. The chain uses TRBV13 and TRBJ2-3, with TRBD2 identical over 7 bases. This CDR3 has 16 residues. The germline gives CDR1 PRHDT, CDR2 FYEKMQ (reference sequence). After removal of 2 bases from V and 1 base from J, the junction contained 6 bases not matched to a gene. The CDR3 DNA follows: TGTGCCAGCAGCTTACCGAGCGGGGAGGGCACAGATACGCAGTATTTT. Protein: CASSLPSGEGTDTQYF. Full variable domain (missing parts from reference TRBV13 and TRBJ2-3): AAGVIQSPRHLIKEKRETATLKCYPIPRHDTVYWYQQGPGQDPQFLISFYEKMQSDKGSIPDRFSAQQFSDYHSELNMSSLELGDSALYFCASSLPSGEGTDTQYFGPGTRLTVL.

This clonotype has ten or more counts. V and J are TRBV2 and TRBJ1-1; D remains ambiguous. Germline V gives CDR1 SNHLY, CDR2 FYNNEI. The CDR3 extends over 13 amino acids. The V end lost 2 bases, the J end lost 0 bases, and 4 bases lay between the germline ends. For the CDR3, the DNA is TGTGCCAGCAGTGAATGGGTGAACACTGAAGCTTTCTTT. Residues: CASSEWVNTEAFF.

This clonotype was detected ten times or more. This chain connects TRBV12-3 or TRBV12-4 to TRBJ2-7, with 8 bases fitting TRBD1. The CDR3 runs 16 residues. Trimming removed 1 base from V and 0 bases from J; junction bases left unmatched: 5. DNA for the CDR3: TGTGCCAGCAGTTTAGAAGGACAGGGAAACTCCTACGAGCAGTACTTC. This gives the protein CASSLEGQGNSYEQYF.

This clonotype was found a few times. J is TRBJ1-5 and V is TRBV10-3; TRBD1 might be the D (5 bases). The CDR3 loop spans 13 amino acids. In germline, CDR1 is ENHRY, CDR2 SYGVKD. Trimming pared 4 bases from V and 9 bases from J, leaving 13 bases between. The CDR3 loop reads CAISAGERRPQHF. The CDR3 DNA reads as TGTGCCATCAGTGCGGGGGAACGTCGGCCCCAGCATTTT.

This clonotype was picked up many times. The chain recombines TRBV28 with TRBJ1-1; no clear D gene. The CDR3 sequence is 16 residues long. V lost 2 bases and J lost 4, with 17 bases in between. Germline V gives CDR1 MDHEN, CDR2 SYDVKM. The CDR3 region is CASSLSGRPNRTEAFF. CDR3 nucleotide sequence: TGTGCCAGCAGTTTAAGTGGGCGGCCAAATCGCACTGAAGCTTTCTTT.

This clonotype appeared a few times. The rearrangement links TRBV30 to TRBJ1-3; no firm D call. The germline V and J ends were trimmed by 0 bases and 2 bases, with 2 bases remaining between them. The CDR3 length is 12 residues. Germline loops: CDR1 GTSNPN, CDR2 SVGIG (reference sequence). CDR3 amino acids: CAWSVAGNTIYF. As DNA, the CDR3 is TGTGCCTGGAGTGTTGCTGGAAACACCATATATTTT.

In DNA, the CDR3 is TGTGCCAGCAGCCCCCAGGTGGGACAGAAGCTGTTTTTT. Amino acids: CASSPQVGQKLFF. V usage is TRBV7-2 and J usage is TRBJ2-2, with 7 positions matching TRBD1. This CDR3 has 13 residues. Germline V lookup: CDR1 SGHTA, CDR2 FQGNSA. J lost 12 bases, V lost 5 bases, and 9 bases had no gene match.

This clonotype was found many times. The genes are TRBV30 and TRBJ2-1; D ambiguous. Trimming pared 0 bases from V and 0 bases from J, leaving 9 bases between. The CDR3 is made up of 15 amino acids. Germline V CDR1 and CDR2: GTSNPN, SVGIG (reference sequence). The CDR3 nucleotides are TGTGCCTGGAGTGTAGGATCCAACTCCTACAATGAGCAGTTCTTC. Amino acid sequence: CAWSVGSNSYNEQFF.

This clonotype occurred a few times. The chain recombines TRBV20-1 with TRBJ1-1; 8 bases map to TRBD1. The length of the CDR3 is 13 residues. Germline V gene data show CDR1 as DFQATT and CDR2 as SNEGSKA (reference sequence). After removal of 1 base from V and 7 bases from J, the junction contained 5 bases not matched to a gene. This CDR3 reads CSARVQGAIEAFF. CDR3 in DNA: TGCAGTGCTAGAGTGCAGGGGGCGATTGAAGCTTTCTTT.

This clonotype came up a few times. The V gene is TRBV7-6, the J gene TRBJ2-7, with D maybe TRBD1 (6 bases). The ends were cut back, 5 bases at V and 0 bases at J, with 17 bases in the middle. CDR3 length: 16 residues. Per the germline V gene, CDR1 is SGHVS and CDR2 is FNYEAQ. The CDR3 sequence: CASSPPTGSSSYEQYF. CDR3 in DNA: TGTGCCAGCAGCCCTCCCACAGGGTCGAGCTCCTACGAGCAGTACTTC.

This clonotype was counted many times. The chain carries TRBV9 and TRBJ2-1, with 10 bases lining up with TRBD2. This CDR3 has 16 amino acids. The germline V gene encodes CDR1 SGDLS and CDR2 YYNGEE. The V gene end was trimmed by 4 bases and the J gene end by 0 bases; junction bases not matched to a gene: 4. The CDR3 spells CASSTRLAGSYNEQFF. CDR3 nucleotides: TGTGCCAGCAGCACCAGACTAGCGGGCTCCTACAATGAGCAGTTCTTC. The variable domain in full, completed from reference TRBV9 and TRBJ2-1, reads DSGVTQTPKHLITATGQRVTLRCSPRSGDLSVYWYQQSLDQGLQFLIQYYNGEERAKGNILERFSAQQFPDLHSELNLSSLELGDSALYFCASSTRLAGSYNEQFFGPGTRLTVL.

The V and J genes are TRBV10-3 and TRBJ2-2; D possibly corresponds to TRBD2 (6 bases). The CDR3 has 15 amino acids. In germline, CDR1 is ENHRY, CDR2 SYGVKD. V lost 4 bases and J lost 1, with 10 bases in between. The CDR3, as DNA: TGTGCCATCAGTGGGGACTGGGGGAACACCGGGGAGCTGTTTTTT. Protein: CAISGDWGNTGELFF.